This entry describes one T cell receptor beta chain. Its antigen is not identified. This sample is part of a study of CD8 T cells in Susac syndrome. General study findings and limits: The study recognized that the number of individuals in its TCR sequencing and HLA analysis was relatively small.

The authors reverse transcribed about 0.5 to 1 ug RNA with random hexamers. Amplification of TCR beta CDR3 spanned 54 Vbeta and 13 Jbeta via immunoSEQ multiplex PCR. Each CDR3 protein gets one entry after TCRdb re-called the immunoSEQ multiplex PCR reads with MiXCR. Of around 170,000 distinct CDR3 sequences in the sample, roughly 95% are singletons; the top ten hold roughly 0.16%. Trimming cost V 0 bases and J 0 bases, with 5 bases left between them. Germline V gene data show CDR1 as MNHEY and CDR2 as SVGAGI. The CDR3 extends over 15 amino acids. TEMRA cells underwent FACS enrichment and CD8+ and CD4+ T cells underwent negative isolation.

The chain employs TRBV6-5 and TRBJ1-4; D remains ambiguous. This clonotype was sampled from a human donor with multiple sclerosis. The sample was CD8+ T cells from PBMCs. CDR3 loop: CASSYSVATNEKLFF. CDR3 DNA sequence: TGTGCCAGCAGTTACTCGGTTGCAACTAATGAAAAACTGTTTTTT.